The clone carrying this TCR beta chain was counted at least ten times. Its antigen is unidentified. Through template switching, a universal primer site was introduced, and the cDNA contained unique molecular identifiers. TCRdb recomputed calls from the 5' RACE reads with MiXCR, one row per CDR3 protein. The sample records 700,000 or so distinct CDR3 sequences, less than 10% being singletons. Germline values: CDR1 SQVTM, CDR2 ANQGSEA. The CDR3 length is 12 residues. The V end was cut by 1 base, the J end by 4 bases, with 8 bases between. The data stem from a study of identical twins. Findings of the study overall: Conclusions were based on cross-sectional statistical analysis, without following the same donors.

The same data also went into a second study, on yellow fever vaccine responses in identical twins.

The chain is built from TRBV29-1 and TRBJ2-7; D remains ambiguous. The sequence was obtained from a woman younger than 30 in good health. Material for sequencing was PBMCs. CDR3 residues: CSVEVVAYEQYF. In DNA form, the CDR3 reads TGCAGCGTTGAAGTCGTGGCTTACGAGCAGTACTTC.